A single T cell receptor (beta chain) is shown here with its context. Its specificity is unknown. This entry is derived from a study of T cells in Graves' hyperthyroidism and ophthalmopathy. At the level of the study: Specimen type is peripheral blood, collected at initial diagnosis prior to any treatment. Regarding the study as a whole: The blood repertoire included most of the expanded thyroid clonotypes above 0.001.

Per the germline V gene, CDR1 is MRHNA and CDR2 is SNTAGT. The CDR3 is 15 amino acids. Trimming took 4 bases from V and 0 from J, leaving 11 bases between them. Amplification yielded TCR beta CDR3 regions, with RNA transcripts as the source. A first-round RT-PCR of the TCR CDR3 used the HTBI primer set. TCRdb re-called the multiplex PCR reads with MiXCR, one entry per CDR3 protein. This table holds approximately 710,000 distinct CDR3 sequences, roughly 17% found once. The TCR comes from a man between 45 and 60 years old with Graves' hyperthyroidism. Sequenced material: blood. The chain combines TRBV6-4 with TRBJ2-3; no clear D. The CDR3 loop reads CASSAGSRSTDTQYF. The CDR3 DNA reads TGTGCCAGCAGTGCAGGCTCGCGAAGCACAGATACGCAGTATTTT.